This TCR beta chain came from a study of T-cell reconstitution after alpha-beta-depleted transplantation in children. Overall study results and limits: Roughly two months post-transplant, alpha-beta T cells reportedly originated from several hundred graft clones that had expanded. Several patients had high TCRbeta diversity at day 60; it came from surviving recipient T cells and thymic progenitors.

V was cut by 5 bases and J by 3 bases, with 23 bases left in between. The CDR3 totals 17 residues. Germline V gives CDR1 DFQATT, CDR2 SNEGSKA (reference sequence). Concerning this clonotype itself: What it recognizes is unknown.

Researchers prepared the TCRbeta library using unique molecular identifiers, the study reports. TCRdb redid the calling of the PCR reads with MiXCR, one entry per CDR3 protein. The sample holds 600,000 to 800,000 distinct CDR3 sequences, about 12% seen once. The chain carries TRBV20-1 and TRBJ2-1; D call uncertain. This clonotype originated in a girl aged 2 to 9 with congenital amegakaryocytic thrombocytopenia, due to receive a stem cell transplant. The material was PBMCs, obtained before TCRalphabeta/CD19-depleted stem cell transplant. CDR3 in amino acids: CSARALSFSPRYNEQFF. As DNA, the CDR3 is TGCAGTGCTCGGGCCCTATCTTTTAGCCCTCGCTACAATGAGCAGTTCTTC.